The present T cell receptor (beta chain) was sequenced within a study of cytomegalovirus exposure and HLA in healthy donors. Whole-study findings and limits: When the data were analyzed later, several of the most significant clusters appeared to be linked to common viral pathogens. In vitro work confirmed that a few CMV-associated chains recognize CMV antigens. With later analysis, a missense DCLRE1C variant became linked to TCR beta V- and J-gene trimming.

Both 60 Vbeta primers and 13 Jbeta primers went into the PCR. Using immunoSEQ multiplex PCR, the repertoire was profiled, and TCRdb retains in-frame clones only, with some absent. This sample yields about 160,000 clones, of which about three quarters are seen a single time; approximately 2.8% belongs to the top ten. Concerning this clone: Its specificity is unknown.

Sequenced material: PBMCs. The receptor was isolated from a woman in her twenties or thirties in good health and CMV-seronegative.

CDR3 DNA: TGTGCCAGCAGTTGGGACAGGGAGAGCTCTGGGGCCAACGTCCTGACTTTC. It specifies CASSWDRESSGANVLTF. The J gene is TRBJ2-6, the V gene TRBV2; 9 nucleotides line up with TRBD1. The CDR3 contains 17 residues. Germline values: CDR1 SNHLY, CDR2 FYNNEI. J gave up 0 bases and V 5 bases, and 5 bases lay outside the gene matches.